This T cell receptor beta chain was recorded in a study of blood T cells in healthy people across ages. The table lists this clonotype with a few counts. Trimming shortened V by 8 bases and J by 8 bases, and 10 bases separated the two germline ends. The V gene's germline CDR1 is LNHNV and CDR2 YYDKDF (reference sequence). This CDR3 comprises 11 residues. PCR was performed a second time for about 7 to 11 cycles using a sample-barcoded 5' primer and a J-beta primer mix. From the 5' RACE reads, TCRdb called clonotypes with MiXCR, one entry per CDR3 protein. The sample consists of 650,000 to 800,000 distinct CDR3 sequences, about 42% of them appearing once.

This rearrangement joins TRBV15 to TRBJ2-1; D is possibly TRBD2 (5 bases). The source of this sequence is a man aged 60 to 75 in good health. The sequencing input was blood. CDR3 region: CATSMGDEQFF. CDR3 nucleotide sequence: TGTGCCACCTCTATGGGAGATGAGCAGTTCTTC. The variable domain in full, with the rest retrieved from reference TRBV15 and TRBJ2-1, is DAMVIQNPRYQVTQFGKPVTLSCSQTLNHNVMYWYQQKSSQAPKLLFHYYDKDFNNEADTPDNFQSRRPNTSFCFLDIRSPGLGDTAMYLCATSMGDEQFFGPGTRLTVL.